This TCR beta chain emerged from a study of blood T cells in healthy people across ages. Broader study findings: Roughly linear declines in TCR beta diversity per million T cells occurred with age. Unknown donor CMV status possibly confounded expanded clonotype changes. Estimated diversity that came from one million T cells was considered an underestimate.

This clonotype showed up just once. Its antigen remains unknown. Trimming shortened V by 7 bases and J by 0 bases, and 7 bases separated the two germline ends. The CDR3 covers 13 residues. Alongside a J-beta primer mix, a sample-barcoded 5' primer served in a second PCR lasting 7 to 11 cycles. A template-switch adaptor containing 12 random nucleotides labeled each cDNA molecule. TCRdb reprocessed the 5' RACE reads via MiXCR and lists one record per CDR3 protein. The sample contains roughly 680,000 distinct CDR3 sequences, roughly 49% of which appear only once. Sequenced material: blood. The sequence was collected from a woman aged 60 to 75 in good health. The chain uses TRBV12-3 or TRBV12-4 and TRBJ2-1; no definite D call. In DNA form, the CDR3 reads TGTGCCAGCAAGGTCTTCTCCTACAATGAGCAGTTCTTC. Residues: CASKVFSYNEQFF.